These T cell receptor beta chains were read from a single sample in a study of OX40 agonist ivuxolimab in advanced cancers. TCRdb keeps only in-frame clones here, not all; method: immunoSEQ multiplex PCR. In the table there are around 83,000 clones, about 90% of which are singletons. Here the sequenced sample was CD4+ or CD8+ T cells sorted from blood, taken in a trial of the OX40 agonist ivuxolimab. These receptor sequences come from an adult with an advanced solid tumor such as melanoma, head and neck, liver or kidney cancer. The CDR3 runs from the conserved cysteine through the conserved F or W. D genes are given only for firm matches. Clone size appears in some rows only: once, few, many, or a class for an expanded clone.

cdr3_length clone_size j_call v_call d_call cdr3_nt cdr3_aa
17 few TRBJ2-7 TRBV7-9 - TGTGCCAGCAGCTTAGGACCAATGGGGGGCAAGGGCTACGAGCAGTACTTC CASSLGPMGGKGYEQYF
17 - TRBJ2-1 TRBV7-2 - TGTGCCAGCAGCTTAGTGGGGGGGCTAGCGAGTTACAATGAGCAGTTCTTC CASSLVGGLASYNEQFF
14 - TRBJ2-1 TRBV19 - TGTGCCAGTAGTATAGAGGGGTCCTACAATGAGCAGTTCTTC CASSIEGSYNEQFF
13 - TRBJ1-6 TRBV30 - TGTGCCTGGATGGGGGCCCAGGGTTCACCCCTCCACTTT CAWMGAQGSPLHF
15 - TRBJ1-5 TRBV19 TRBD1 TGTGCCAGTAGTATCGACAGGGTTCGCAATCAGCCCCAGCATTTT CASSIDRVRNQPQHF
14 - TRBJ1-2 TRBV5-5 - TGTGCCAGCAGCCAGGACAGCTTAGCCCAAGGCTACACCTTC CASSQDSLAQGYTF
16 - TRBJ1-3 TRBV4-1 TRBD1 TGCGCCAGCAGCCGAACAGGGGCATTCACGGGAAACACCATATATTTT CASSRTGAFTGNTIYF
11 - TRBJ2-7 TRBV18 - TGTGCCAGCTCAATCGCATACGAGCAGTACTTC CASSIAYEQYF
14 - TRBJ2-3 TRBV5-5 TRBD1 TGTGCCAGCAGCTGGGTACAGGGGGGCGATACGCAGTATTTT CASSWVQGGDTQYF
17 - TRBJ2-1 TRBV7-2 TRBD2 TGTGCCAGCAGCCCTCAATGGGGGGGACTAGCGGGCAATGAGCAGTTCTTC CASSPQWGGLAGNEQFF
14 - TRBJ2-1 TRBV28 - TGTGCCAGCAGTTTAATACAAACCTACAATGAGCAGTTCTTC CASSLIQTYNEQFF
18 - TRBJ1-1 TRBV28 - TGTGCCAGCACATCGGGGGGGGGACGACAGATCATGAACACTGAAGCTTTCTTT CASTSGGGRQIMNTEAFF
14 - TRBJ2-4 TRBV16 - TGTGCCAGCAGCCAAATCGGGCAGGGGATCATTCAGTACTTC CASSQIGQGIIQYF
15 - TRBJ1-5 TRBV7-8 - TGTGCCAGCAGCCCCCTCGACAGAGTCAATCAGCCCCAGCATTTT CASSPLDRVNQPQHF
13 - TRBJ2-1 TRBV28 - TGTGCCAGCAGTTTAGTCTCGTCCAATGAGCAGTTCTTC CASSLVSSNEQFF
14 few TRBJ1-5 TRBV6-1 - TGTGCCAGCAGTGACGCCAACCCGACGGAGCCCCAGCATTTT CASSDANPTEPQHF
13 - TRBJ1-1 TRBV19 - TGTGCCAGTAGTGTGGACAGAGACACTGAAGCTTTCTTT CASSVDRDTEAFF
15 once TRBJ2-7 TRBV28 - TGTGCCAGCAGTTCCACGTCGGCTAGCTCCTACGAGCAGTACTTC CASSSTSASSYEQYF
15 - TRBJ2-7 TRBV4-3 - TGCGCCAGCAGCCGGGGGTTGGTGGCAGAATACGAGCAGTACTTC CASSRGLVAEYEQYF
14 few TRBJ1-1 TRBV30 - TGTGCCTGGAGTGTACTGCGAAAACACACTGAAGCTTTCTTT CAWSVLRKHTEAFF
12 once TRBJ1-3 TRBV6-5 - TGTGCCAGCTGGGGGCATGGAAACACCATATATTTT CASWGHGNTIYF
16 - TRBJ2-2 TRBV27 - TGTGCCAGCAGTCCGCGCTCGACGTTCACGACCGGGGAGCTGTTTTTT CASSPRSTFTTGELFF
13 - TRBJ2-7 TRBV28 - TGTGCCAGCAGTTCCGACCTCCCCTACGAGCAGTACTTC CASSSDLPYEQYF
13 - TRBJ1-2 TRBV7-2 - TGTGCCAGCAGCGCACGACAGGTCTATGGCTACACCTTC CASSARQVYGYTF
14 - TRBJ1-1 TRBV19 TRBD1 TGTGCCAGTAACCAACAGGGGTTTGGCACTGAAGCTTTCTTT CASNQQGFGTEAFF
15 - TRBJ2-1 TRBV11-2 - TGTGCCAGCAGCTTCTACAGGGATTTCTCCAATGAGCAGTTCTTC CASSFYRDFSNEQFF
16 - TRBJ2-1 TRBV4-2 - TGTGCCAGCAGCCAAGTGGTGCGGGCATCCTACAATGAGCAGTTCTTC CASSQVVRASYNEQFF
18 - TRBJ2-3 TRBV5-1 TRBD2 TGCGCCAGCAGCTCAGGGACTAGCGGGGCTCTTAGCACAGATACGCAGTATTTT CASSSGTSGALSTDTQYF
16 - TRBJ2-2 TRBV5-4 TRBD1 TGTGCCAGCAGCTCCCCGGGACAGGGGCACACCGGGGAGCTGTTTTTT CASSSPGQGHTGELFF
15 - TRBJ1-3 TRBV11-2 - TGTGCCAGCAGCTTACAGTCAGGGGCTGGAAACACCATATATTTT CASSLQSGAGNTIYF
14 once TRBJ2-7 TRBV10-3 - TGTGCCATCAGTGAACGGCAGGTCCCCTACGAGCAGTACTTC CAISERQVPYEQYF